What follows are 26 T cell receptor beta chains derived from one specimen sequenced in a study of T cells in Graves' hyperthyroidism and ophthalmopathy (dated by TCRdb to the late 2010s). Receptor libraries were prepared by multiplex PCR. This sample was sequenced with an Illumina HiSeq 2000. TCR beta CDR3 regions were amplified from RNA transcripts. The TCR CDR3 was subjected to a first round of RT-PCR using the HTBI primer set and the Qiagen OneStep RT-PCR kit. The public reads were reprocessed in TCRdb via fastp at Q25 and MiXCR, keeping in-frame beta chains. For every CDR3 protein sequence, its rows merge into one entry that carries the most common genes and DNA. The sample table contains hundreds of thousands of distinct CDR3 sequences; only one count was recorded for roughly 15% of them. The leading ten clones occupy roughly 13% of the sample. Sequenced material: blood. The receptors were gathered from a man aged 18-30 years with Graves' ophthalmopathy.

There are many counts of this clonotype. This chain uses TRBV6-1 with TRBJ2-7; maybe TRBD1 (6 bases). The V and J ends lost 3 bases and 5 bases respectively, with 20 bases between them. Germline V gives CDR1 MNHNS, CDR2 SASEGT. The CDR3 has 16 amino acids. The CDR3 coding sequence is TGTGCCAGCAGTGACCGGTGGCAGGGGAAGTTTCACGAGCAGTACTTC. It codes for CASSDRWQGKFHEQYF.

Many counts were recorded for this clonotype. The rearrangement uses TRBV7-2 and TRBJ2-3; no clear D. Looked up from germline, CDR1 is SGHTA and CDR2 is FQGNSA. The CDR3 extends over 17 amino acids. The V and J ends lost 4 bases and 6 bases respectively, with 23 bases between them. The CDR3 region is CASSWLGRTAAVDTQYF. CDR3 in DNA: TGTGCCAGCAGCTGGCTGGGCAGGACCGCTGCAGTTGATACGCAGTATTTT. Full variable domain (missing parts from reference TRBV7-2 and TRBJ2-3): GAGVSQSPSNKVTEKGKDVELRCDPISGHTALYWYRQSLGQGLEFLIYFQGNSAPDKSGLPSDRFSAERTGGSVSTLTIQRTQQEDSAVYLCASSWLGRTAAVDTQYFGPGTRLTVL.

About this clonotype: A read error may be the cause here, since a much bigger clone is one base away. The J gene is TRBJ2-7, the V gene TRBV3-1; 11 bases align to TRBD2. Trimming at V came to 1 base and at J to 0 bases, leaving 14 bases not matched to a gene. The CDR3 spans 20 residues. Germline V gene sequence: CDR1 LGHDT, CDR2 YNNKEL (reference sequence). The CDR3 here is CASSQGTSGLLGVDSYEQYF. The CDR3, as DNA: TGTGCCAGCAGCCAAGGGACTAGCGGGCTCCTGGGAGTCGACTCCTACGAGCAGTACTTC.

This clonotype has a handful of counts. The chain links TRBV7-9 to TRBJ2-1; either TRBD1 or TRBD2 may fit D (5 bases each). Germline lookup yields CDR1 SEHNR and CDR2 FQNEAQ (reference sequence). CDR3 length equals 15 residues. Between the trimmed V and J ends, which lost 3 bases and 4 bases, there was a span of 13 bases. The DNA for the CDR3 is TGTGCCAGCAGCTTCAGGGACCAAATATACAATGAGCAGTTCTTC. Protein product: CASSFRDQIYNEQFF.

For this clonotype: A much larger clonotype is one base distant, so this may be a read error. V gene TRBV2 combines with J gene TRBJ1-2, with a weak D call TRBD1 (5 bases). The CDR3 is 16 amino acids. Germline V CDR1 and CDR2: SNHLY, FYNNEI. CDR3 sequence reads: CANSEGVGPVNYGYTF. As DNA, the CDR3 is TGTGCCAACAGTGAAGGGGTAGGGCCGGTTAACTATGGCTACACCTTC. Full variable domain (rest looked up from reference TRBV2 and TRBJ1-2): EPEVTQTPSHQVTQMGQEVILRCVPISNHLYFYWYRQILGQKVEFLVSFYNNEISEKSEIFDDQFSVERPDGSNFTLKIRSTKLEDSAMYFCANSEGVGPVNYGYTFGSGTRLTVV.

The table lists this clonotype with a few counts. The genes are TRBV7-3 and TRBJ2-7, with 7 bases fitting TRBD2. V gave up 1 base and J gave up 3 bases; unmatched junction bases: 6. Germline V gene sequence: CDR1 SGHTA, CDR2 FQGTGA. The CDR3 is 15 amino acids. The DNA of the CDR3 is TGTGCCAGCAGCTTAATGGCGGGAGCCGGCTACGAGCAGTACTTC. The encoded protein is CASSLMAGAGYEQYF. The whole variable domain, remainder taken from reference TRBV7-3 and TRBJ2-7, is GAGVSQTPSNKVTEKGKYVELRCDPISGHTALYWYRQSLGQGPEFLIYFQGTGAADDSGLPNDRFFAVRPEGSVSTLKIQRTERGDSAVYLCASSLMAGAGYEQYFGPGTRLTVT.

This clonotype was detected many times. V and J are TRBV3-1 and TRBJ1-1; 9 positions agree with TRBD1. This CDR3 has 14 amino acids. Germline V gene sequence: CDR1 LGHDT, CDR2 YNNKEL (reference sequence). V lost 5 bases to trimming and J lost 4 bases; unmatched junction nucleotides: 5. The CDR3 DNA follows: TGTGCCAGCAGCATCCGACAGGGGGGCACTGAAGCTTTCTTT. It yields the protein CASSIRQGGTEAFF.

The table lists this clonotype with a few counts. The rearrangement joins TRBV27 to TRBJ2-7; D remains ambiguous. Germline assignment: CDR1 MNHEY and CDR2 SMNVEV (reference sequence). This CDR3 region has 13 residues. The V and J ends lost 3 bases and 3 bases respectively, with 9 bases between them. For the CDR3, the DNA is TGTGCCAGCAGTTTTCGAGCATACTACGAGCAGTACTTC. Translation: CASSFRAYYEQYF.

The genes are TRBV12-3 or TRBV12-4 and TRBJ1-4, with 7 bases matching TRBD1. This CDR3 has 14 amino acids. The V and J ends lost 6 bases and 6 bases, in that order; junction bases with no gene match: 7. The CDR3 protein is CASSSGGRDEKLFF. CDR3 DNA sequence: TGTGCCAGCAGCTCAGGGGGGCGGGATGAAAAACTGTTTTTT.

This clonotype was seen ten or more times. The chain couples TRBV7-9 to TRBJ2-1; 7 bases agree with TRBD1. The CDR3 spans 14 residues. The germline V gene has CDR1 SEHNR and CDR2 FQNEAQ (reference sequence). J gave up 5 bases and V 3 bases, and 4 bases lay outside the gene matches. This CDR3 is CASSLTGWDNEQFF. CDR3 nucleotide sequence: TGTGCCAGCAGCTTGACAGGGTGGGACAATGAGCAGTTCTTC.

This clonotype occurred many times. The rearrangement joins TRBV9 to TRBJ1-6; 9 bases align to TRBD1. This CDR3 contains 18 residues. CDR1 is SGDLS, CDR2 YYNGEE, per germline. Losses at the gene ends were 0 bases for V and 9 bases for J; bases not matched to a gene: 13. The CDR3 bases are TGTGCCAGCAGCGTAGGCGGTCAGGGGACAGGGAGCGGTTCACCCCTCCACTTT. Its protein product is CASSVGGQGTGSGSPLHF.

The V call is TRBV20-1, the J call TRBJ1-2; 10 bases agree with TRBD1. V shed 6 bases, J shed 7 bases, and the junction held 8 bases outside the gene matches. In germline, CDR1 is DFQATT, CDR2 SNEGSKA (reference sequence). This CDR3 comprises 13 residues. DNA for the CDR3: TGCAGTGCCAAAAGGACAGGGGGGTCTGGCTACACCTTC. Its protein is CSAKRTGGSGYTF.

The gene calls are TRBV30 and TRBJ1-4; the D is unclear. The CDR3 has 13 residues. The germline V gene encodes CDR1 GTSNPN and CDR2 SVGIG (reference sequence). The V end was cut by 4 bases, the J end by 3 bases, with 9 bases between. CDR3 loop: CAWMWEANEKLFF. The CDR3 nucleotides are TGTGCCTGGATGTGGGAGGCTAATGAAAAACTGTTTTTT.

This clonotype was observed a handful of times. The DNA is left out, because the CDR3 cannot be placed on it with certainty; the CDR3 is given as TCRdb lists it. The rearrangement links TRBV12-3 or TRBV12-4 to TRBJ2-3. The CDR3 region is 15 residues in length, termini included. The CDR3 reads CASSPTLGNTDTQYF.

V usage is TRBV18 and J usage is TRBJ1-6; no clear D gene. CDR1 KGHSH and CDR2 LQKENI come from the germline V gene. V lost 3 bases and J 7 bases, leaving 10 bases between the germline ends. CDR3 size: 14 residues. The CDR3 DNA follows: TGTGCCAGCTCACCGGCCAGGCGCAATTCACCCCTCCACTTT. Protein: CASSPARRNSPLHF.

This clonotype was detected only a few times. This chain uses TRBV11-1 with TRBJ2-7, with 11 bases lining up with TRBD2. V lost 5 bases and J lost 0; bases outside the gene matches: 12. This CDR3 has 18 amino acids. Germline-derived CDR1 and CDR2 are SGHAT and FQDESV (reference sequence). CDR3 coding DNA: TGTGCCAGCAGCCGTGAGTTACTAGCGGGAGCCAGCTCCTACGAGCAGTACTTC. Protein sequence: CASSRELLAGASSYEQYF.

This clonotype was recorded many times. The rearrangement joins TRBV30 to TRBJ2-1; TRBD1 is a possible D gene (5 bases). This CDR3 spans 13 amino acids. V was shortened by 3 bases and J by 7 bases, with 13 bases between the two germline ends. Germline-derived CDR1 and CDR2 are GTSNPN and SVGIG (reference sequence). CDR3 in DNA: TGTGCCTGGAGCCGCAGGGTGTGGAATGAGCAGTTCTTC. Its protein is CAWSRRVWNEQFF.

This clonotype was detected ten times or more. The CDR3 region has the DNA TGTGCCAGCAGTGAGACAGGGCATGGCTACACCTTC. It encodes CASSETGHGYTF. The chain links TRBV2 to TRBJ1-2; TRBD1 aligns across 7 bases. CDR1 SNHLY and CDR2 FYNNEI come from the germline V gene. With 3 bases clipped from V and 6 bases from J, the junction kept 1 base outside the gene matches. CDR3 length: 12 amino acids.

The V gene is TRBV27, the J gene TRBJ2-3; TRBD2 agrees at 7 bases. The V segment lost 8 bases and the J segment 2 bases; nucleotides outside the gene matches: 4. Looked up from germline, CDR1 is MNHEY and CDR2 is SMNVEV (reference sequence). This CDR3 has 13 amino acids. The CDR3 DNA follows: TGTGCCAGCTCTAGCGGCCCCACAGATACGCAGTATTTT. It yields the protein CASSSGPTDTQYF.

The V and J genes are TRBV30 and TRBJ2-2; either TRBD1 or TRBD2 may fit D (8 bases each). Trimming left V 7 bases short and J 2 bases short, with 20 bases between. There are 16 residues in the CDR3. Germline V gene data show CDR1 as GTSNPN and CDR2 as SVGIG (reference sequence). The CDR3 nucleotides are TGTGCCTCGGGGACTAGGGGGACAGGAAACACCGGGGAGCTGTTTTTT. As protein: CASGTRGTGNTGELFF.

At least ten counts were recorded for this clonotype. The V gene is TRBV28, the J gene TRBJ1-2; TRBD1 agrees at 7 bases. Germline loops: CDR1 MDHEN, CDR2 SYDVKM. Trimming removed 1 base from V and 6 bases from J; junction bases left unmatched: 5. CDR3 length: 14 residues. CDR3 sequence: CASSLFNRGHGYTF. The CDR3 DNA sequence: TGTGCCAGCAGTTTATTCAACAGGGGCCATGGCTACACCTTC.

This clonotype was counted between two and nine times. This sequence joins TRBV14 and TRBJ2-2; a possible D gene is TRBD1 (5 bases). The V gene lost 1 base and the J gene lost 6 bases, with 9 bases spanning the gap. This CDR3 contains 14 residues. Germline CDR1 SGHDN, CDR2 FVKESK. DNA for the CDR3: TGTGCCAGCAGCCAAGTCAGGGTCCCCGGGGAGCTGTTTTTT. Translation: CASSQVRVPGELFF.

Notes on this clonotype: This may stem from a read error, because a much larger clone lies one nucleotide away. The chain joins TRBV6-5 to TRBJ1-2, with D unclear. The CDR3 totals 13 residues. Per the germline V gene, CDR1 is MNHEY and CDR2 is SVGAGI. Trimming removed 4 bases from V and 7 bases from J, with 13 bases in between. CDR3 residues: CASSLPQPCGYTF. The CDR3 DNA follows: TGTGCCAGCAGTTTACCCCAGCCCTGTGGCTACACCTTC.

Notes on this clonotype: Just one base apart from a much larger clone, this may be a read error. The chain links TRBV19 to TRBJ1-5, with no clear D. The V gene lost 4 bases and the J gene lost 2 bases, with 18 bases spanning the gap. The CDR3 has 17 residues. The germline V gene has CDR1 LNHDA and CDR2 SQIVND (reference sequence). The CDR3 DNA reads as TGTGCCAGTAGTACAGTCTCCAGGACGGCGGGCAATCAGCCCCAGCATTTT. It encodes CASSTVSRTAGNQPQHF.

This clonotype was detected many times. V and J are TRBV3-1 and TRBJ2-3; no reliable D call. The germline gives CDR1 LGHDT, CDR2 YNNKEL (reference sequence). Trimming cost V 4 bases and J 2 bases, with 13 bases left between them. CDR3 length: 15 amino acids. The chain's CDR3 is CASSRRQSNTDTQYF. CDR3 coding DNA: TGTGCCAGCAGCCGAAGGCAGTCCAACACAGATACGCAGTATTTT.

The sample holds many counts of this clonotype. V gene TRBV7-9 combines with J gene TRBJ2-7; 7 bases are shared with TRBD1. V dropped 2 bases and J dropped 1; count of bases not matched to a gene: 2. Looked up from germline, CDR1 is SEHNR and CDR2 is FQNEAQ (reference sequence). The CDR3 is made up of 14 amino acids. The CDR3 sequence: CASSLTQGSYEQYF. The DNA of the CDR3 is TGTGCCAGCAGCTTAACACAGGGGTCCTACGAGCAGTACTTC.